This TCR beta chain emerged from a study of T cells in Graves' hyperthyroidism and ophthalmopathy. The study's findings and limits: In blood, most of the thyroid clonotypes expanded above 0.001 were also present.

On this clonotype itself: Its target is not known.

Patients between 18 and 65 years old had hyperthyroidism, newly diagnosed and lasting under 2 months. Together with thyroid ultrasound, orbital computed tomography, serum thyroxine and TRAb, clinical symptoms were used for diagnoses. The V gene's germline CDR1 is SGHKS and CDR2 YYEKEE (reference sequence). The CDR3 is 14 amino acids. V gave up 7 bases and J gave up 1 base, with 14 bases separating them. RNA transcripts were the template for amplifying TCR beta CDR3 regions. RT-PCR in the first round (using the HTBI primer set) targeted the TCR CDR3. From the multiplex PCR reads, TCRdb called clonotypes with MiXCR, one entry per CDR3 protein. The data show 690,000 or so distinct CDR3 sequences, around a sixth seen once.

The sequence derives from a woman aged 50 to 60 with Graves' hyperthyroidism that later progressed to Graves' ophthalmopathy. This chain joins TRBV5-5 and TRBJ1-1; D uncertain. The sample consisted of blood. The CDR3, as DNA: TGTGCCAGCGCCGATGTTTTGGGGAACACTGAAGCTTTCTTT. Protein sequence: CASADVLGNTEAFF.